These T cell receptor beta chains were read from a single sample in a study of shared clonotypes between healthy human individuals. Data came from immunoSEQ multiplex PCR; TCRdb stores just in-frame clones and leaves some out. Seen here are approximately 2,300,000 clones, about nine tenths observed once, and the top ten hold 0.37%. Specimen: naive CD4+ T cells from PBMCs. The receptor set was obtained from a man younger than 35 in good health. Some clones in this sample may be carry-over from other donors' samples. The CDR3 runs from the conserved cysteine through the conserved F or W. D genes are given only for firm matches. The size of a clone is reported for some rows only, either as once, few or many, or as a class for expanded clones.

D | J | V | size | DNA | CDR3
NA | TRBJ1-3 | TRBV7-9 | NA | TGTGCCAGCAGCTTAGGTGGAAACACCATATATTTT | CASSLGGNTIYF
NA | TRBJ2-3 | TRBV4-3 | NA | TGCGCCAGCAGCCAGGCCCGGGACCGCACGCAGTATTTT | CASSQARDRTQYF
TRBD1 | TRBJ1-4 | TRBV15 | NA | TGTGCCACCAGCAGTGACAGGGTGAAACTGTTTTTT | CATSSDRVKLFF
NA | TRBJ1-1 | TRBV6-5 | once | TGTGCCAGCAGTCTGTTTCAGGGTGTGGACACTGAAGCTTTCTTT | CASSLFQGVDTEAFF
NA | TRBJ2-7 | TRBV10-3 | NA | TGTGCCATCAGTGTCCAGGCAAGCTCCTACGAGCAGTACTTC | CAISVQASSYEQYF
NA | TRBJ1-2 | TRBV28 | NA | TGTGCCACCGGGGGTGGGGCAGCTAACTATGGCTACACCTTC | CATGGGAANYGYTF
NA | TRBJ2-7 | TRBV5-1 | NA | TGCGCCAGCAGCTTGTCGAGTCCCTACGAGCAGTACTTC | CASSLSSPYEQYF
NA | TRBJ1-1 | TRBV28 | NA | TGTGCCAGCAGTTTGAACACACAGGGAGGCACTGAAGCTTTCTTT | CASSLNTQGGTEAFF
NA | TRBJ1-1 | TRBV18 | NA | TGTGCCAGCTCACCACTGGCGGCGAACACTGAAGCTTTCTTT | CASSPLAANTEAFF
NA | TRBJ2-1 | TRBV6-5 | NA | TGTGCCAGCAGTTACCCCCCTGGCGGTGAGCAGTTCTTC | CASSYPPGGEQFF
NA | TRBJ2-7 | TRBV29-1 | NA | TGCAGCGTTGGGGGTTACGGCTACGAGCAGTACTTC | CSVGGYGYEQYF
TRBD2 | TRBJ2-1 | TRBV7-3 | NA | TGTGCCAGCAGCTTAGGGACTAGCGGGAGCGATGAGCAGTTCTTC | CASSLGTSGSDEQFF
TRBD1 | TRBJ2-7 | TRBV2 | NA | TGTGCCAGCGGCGGACATCGGGACAGGGCCTACGAGCAGTACTTC | CASGGHRDRAYEQYF
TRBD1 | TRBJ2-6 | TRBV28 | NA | TGTGCCAGCAGTACTCGGGACAGGGGATTTGGGGCCAACGTCCTGACTTTC | CASSTRDRGFGANVLTF
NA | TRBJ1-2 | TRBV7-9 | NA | TGTGCCAGCAGCTTAGGGTCGGGCCGAGAAGGCTACACCTTC | CASSLGSGREGYTF
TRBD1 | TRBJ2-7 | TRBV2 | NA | TGTGCCAGCAGTGGCCGGGACAGGTCCTACGAGCAGTACTTC | CASSGRDRSYEQYF
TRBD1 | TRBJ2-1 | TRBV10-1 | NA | TGCGCCAGCAGTGCACCGGGACAGAGCCAGTTCTTC | CASSAPGQSQFF
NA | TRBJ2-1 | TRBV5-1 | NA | TGCGCCAGCAGCTCCGGAACAGGGAGCTCCTACAATGAGCAGTTCTTC | CASSSGTGSSYNEQFF
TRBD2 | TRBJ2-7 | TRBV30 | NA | TGTGCCTGGACTCTTGGGACTAGCGGGAAGGGCGAGCAGTACTTC | CAWTLGTSGKGEQYF
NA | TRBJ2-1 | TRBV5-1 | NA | TGCGCCAGCAGCTTGTTTGACGGGAATGAGCAGTTCTTC | CASSLFDGNEQFF
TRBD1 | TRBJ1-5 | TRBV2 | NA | TGTGCCAGCAGTAAAGCGACAGGGGCCCGCAGCAATCAGCCCCAGCATTTT | CASSKATGARSNQPQHF
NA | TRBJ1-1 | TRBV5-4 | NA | TGTGCCAGCAGCTTGCCCCGGAAGGGTGAAGCTTTCTTT | CASSLPRKGEAFF
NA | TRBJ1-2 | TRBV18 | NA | TGTGCCAGCTCACCGCCCGGAACCGGGCCGGAGAGCTACACCTTC | CASSPPGTGPESYTF
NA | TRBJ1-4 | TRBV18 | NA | TGTGCCAGCTCACGGCCAGGGGCAACTAATGAAAAACTGTTTTTT | CASSRPGATNEKLFF
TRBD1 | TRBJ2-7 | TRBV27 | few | TGTGCCAGCAGCTCCGGACAGGGGCGTTCCTACGAGCAGTACTTC | CASSSGQGRSYEQYF
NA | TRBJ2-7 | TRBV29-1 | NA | TGCAGCGTTAGTCTGGGGGCCTACGAGCAGTACTTC | CSVSLGAYEQYF
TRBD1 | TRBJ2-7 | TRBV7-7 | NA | TGTGCCAGCTCCCGAGGACAGGGACCTTACGAGCAGTACTTC | CASSRGQGPYEQYF
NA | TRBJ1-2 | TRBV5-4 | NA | TGTGCCAGCAGCAGCCAGGACGGTAACTATGGCTACACCTTC | CASSSQDGNYGYTF
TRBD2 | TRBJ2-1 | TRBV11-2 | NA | TGTGCCAGCAGCTTAGTATGGCGGGAGTACAATGAGCAGTTCTTC | CASSLVWREYNEQFF